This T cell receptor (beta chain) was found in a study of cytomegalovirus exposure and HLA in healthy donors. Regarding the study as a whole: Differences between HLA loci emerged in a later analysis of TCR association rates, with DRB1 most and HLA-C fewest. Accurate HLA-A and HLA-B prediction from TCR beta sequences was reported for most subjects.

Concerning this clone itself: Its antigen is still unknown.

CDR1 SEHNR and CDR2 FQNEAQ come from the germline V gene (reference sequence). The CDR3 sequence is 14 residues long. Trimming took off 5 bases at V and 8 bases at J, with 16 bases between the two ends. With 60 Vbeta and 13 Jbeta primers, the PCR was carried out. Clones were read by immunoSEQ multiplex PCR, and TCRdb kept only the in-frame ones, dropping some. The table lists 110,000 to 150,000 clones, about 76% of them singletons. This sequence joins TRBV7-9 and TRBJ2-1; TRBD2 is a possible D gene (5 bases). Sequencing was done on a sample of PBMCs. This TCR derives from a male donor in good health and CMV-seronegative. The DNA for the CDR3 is TGTGCCAGCAGCGCCGGCGGGCCCCTAGATGAGCAGTTCTTC. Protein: CASSAGGPLDEQFF.